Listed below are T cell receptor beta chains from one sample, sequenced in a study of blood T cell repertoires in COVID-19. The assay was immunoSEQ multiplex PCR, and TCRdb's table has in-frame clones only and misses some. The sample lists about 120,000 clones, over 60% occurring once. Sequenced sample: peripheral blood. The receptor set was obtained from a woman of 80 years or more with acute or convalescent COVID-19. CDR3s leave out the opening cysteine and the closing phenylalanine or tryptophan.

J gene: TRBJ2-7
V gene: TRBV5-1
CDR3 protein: ASSSGSVSSYEQY

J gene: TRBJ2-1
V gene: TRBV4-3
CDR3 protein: ASSQEASGGAYNEQF

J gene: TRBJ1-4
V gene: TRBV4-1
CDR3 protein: ASSQDTRGGLNEKLF

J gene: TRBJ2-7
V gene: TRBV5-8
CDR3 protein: ASEANRVPYEQY

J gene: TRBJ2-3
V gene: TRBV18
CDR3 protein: ASSPLAGGEDTQY

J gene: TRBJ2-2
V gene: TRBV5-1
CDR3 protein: ASSLYSGRDTGELF

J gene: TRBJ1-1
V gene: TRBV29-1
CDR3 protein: SVADRQNTEAF

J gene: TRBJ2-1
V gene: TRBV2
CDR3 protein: AVSGRVYNEQF

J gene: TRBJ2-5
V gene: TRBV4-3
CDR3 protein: ASSRLAGGPETQY

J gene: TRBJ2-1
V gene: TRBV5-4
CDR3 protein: ASSPSGQSNNEQF

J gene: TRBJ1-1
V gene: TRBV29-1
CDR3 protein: SASRNSRNTEAF

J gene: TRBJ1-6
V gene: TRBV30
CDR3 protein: AGKIKGVSYNSPLH

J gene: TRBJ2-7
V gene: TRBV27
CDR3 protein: ASSRQGSYEQY

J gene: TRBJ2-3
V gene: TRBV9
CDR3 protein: ASSVPGQGYDTQY

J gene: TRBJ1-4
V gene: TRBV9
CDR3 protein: ASSPRDSGYEKLF

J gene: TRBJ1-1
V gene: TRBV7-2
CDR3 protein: ASSLTGGGDTEAF

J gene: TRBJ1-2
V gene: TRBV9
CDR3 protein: ASSVGGGLTNYGYT

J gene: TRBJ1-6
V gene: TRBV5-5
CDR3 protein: ASSFSGEGSPLH

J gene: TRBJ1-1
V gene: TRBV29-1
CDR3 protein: SVNSGIMNTEAF

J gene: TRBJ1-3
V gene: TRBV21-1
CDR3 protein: ATLLDRPNSGNTIY

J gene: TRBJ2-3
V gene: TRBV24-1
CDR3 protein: ATSDGTGITDTQY

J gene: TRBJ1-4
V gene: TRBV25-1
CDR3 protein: ASSERFGGQGGEKLF

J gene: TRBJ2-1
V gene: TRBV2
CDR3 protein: ASSVGGGDYNEQF

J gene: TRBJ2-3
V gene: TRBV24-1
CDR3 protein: ATSEPTRDTQY

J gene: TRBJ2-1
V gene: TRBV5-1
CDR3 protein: ASSSTSGIGNEQF

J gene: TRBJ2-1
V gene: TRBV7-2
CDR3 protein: ASSSSGGAGDEQF

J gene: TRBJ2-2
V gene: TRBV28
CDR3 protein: ASSLSPGRDYTGELF